This TCR beta chain was recovered during a study of T cells in Graves' hyperthyroidism and ophthalmopathy. TCR beta CDR3 regions were amplified from RNA transcripts. TCR CDR3 underwent first-round RT-PCR with the HTBI primer set. TCRdb called the multiplex PCR reads again in MiXCR, with one record for every CDR3 protein. The data show under 500,000 distinct CDR3 sequences, with around an eighth seen just once and approximately 29% held by the top ten. On the basis of clinical symptoms, serum thyroxine and TRAb, thyroid ultrasound and orbital computed tomography, diagnoses were made. Trimming cost V 5 bases and J 9 bases; bases outside gene matches: 13. Germline CDR1 and CDR2: MDHEN and SYDVKM. The length of the CDR3 is 14 residues.

The TCR originated in a man aged 50-60 years with Graves' ophthalmopathy. Specimen: blood. This chain links TRBV28 with TRBJ2-7, with TRBD1 matching over 7 bases. The CDR3 loop reads CASSEGDSLFGQYF. In nucleotides, the CDR3 is TGTGCCAGCAGTGAGGGGGACAGTTTGTTCGGGCAGTACTTC.